These T cell receptor beta chains were read from a single sample in a study of cytomegalovirus exposure and HLA in healthy donors. Measured with immunoSEQ multiplex PCR; TCRdb has only the in-frame clones, and not every one. The table includes about 74,000 clones, about 95% detected once. The sequenced sample consisted of PBMCs. These receptor sequences come from a woman under 30 in good health and CMV-seropositive. Each CDR3 is given with its conserved first and last residue. Fields, in order: J gene, clone size, V gene, D gene, CDR3 DNA, CDR3 protein. The D gene is left open where the match is weak. Expanded clones get a size class; other rows say once, few or many, or leave the size out.

TRBJ2-1	NA	TRBV30	TRBD2	TGTGCCTGTTATCCGGGACTAGTATCGGATGAGCAGTTCTTC	CACYPGLVSDEQFF
TRBJ2-2	NA	TRBV6-1	TRBD2	TGTGCCAGCAAGAGCCTAGCGGAGCGGACCGGGGAGCTGTTTTTT	CASKSLAERTGELFF
TRBJ2-1	NA	TRBV29-1	TRBD2	TGCAGCGTTTCGGGACTAGCGGGGGTCAATGAGCAGTTCTTC	CSVSGLAGVNEQFF
TRBJ2-6	NA	TRBV2	NA	TGTGCCAGCAGTGACACCTACTCTGGGGCCAACGTCCTGACTTTC	CASSDTYSGANVLTF
TRBJ1-2	NA	TRBV7-9	TRBD1	TGTGCCAGCAGCTCCGAACAGGGGGCAAGTGGCTACACCTTC	CASSSEQGASGYTF
TRBJ2-7	NA	TRBV27	TRBD1	TGTGCCAGCAGTGCCTCGGGCAGGGGGCTCTACGAGCAGTACTTC	CASSASGRGLYEQYF
TRBJ2-1	NA	TRBV29-1	NA	TGCAGCGTTGAAGGAGCCGGAGCTAGAAGCTCCTACAATGAGCAGTTCTTC	CSVEGAGARSSYNEQFF
TRBJ1-2	NA	TRBV29-1	NA	TGCAGCGTGGCAGGGGAGATTATATATTCTGGCTACACCTTC	CSVAGEIIYSGYTF
TRBJ2-3	NA	TRBV7-2	NA	TGTGCCAGCAGTAGGACACTAGATACGCAGTATTTT	CASSRTLDTQYF
TRBJ1-1	NA	TRBV5-6	NA	TGTGCCAGCAGCCCCTTAGCCGATACCTTGAACACTGAAGCTTTCTTT	CASSPLADTLNTEAFF
TRBJ1-4	NA	TRBV18	TRBD1	TGTGCCAGCTCACGCAGGGGGGATAATGAAAAACTGTTTTTT	CASSRRGDNEKLFF
TRBJ1-1	NA	TRBV13	TRBD1	TGTGCCAGCAGCCCCCCCGACAGGGTCCCTGAAGCTTTCTTT	CASSPPDRVPEAFF
TRBJ2-5	NA	TRBV29-1	TRBD2	TGCAGCGTGGGGACTAGCGGGGGTGGGGAGACCCAGTACTTC	CSVGTSGGGETQYF
TRBJ2-7	NA	TRBV14	NA	TGTGCCAGCAGCCAATTCAGGACAGCGTACTACGAGCAGTACTTC	CASSQFRTAYYEQYF
TRBJ2-2	once	TRBV19	NA	TGTGCCAGCCTCGAGAGCGGAAACACCGGGGAGCTGTTTTTT	CASLESGNTGELFF
TRBJ1-1	NA	TRBV4-3	NA	TGCGCCAGCAGCCAAGACAGGTGGATGAACACTGAAGCTTTCTTT	CASSQDRWMNTEAFF
TRBJ1-5	NA	TRBV4-2	NA	TGTGCCAGCAGCCAAACGATTCGGGAGAGCAATCAGCCCCAGCATTTT	CASSQTIRESNQPQHF
TRBJ2-3	NA	TRBV7-9	TRBD2	TGTGCCAGCAGCTTTGGACTAGCCGACACAGATACGCAGTATTTT	CASSFGLADTDTQYF
TRBJ2-1	NA	TRBV29-1	TRBD2	TGCAGCGTCGAAGGACTAGCGGGAGCCAAGGGGTACAATGAGCAGTTCTTC	CSVEGLAGAKGYNEQFF
TRBJ1-1	NA	TRBV19	TRBD1	TGTGCCAGTAGTGGGACAGGGTACACTGAAGCTTTCTTT	CASSGTGYTEAFF
TRBJ1-1	NA	TRBV11-2	NA	TGTGCCAGCAGCCGGTGGGGCATGAACACTGAAGCTTTCTTT	CASSRWGMNTEAFF
TRBJ2-3	NA	TRBV6-1	TRBD2	TGTGCCAGCAGTGAAGTGAGCGGGGGGGCGGGAGATACGCAGTATTTT	CASSEVSGGAGDTQYF
TRBJ1-1	NA	TRBV9	NA	TGTGCCAGCAGCGTAGGCAGGGCCCAGGCCACTGAAGCTTTCTTT	CASSVGRAQATEAFF
TRBJ2-7	NA	TRBV11-3	NA	TGTGCCAGCAGCCCAGGGAGGACAGGCCGCTACGAGCAGTACTTC	CASSPGRTGRYEQYF
TRBJ1-1	NA	TRBV30	NA	TGTGCCTGGGGCGAACAGGCTAGGGAAGCTTTCTTT	CAWGEQAREAFF
TRBJ2-7	NA	TRBV30	TRBD2	TGTGCCTGGAGTAATAGCGGGGGCTTCTACGAGCAGTACTTC	CAWSNSGGFYEQYF
TRBJ1-3	NA	TRBV7-2	TRBD1	TGTGCCAGCAGCTTAGACCCAGGGACAGGGACTGGAAACACCATATATTTT	CASSLDPGTGTGNTIYF
TRBJ2-1	NA	TRBV9	NA	TGTGCCAGCAGCGCAGGGAGGAGCTCCTACAATGAGCAGTTCTTC	CASSAGRSSYNEQFF
TRBJ1-4	once	TRBV19	TRBD1	TGTGCCAGTTCGGGACAGGGGAACGGGGAAAAACTGTTTTTT	CASSGQGNGEKLFF
TRBJ2-7	NA	TRBV5-1	NA	TGCGCCAGCAGCTTGTTGGACAGTTCCTACGAGCAGTACTTC	CASSLLDSSYEQYF
TRBJ2-1	NA	TRBV5-4	TRBD2	TGTGCCAGCAGCTTTTGGGGCTCCGGGGGGGCCAATGAGCAGTTCTTC	CASSFWGSGGANEQFF
TRBJ2-1	NA	TRBV7-8	TRBD2	TGTGCCAGCAGCCCCAGGACTAGTCTTTTAGGGAATGAGCAGTTCTTC	CASSPRTSLLGNEQFF
TRBJ2-2	NA	TRBV7-9	NA	TGTGCCAGCAACGCCTTGACAGGTCTTGAGGAGCTGTTTTTT	CASNALTGLEELFF
TRBJ2-1	NA	TRBV7-2	TRBD2	TGTGCCAGCAGCTTCGCGGGGGGTTACAATGAGCAGTTCTTC	CASSFAGGYNEQFF
TRBJ2-3	NA	TRBV6-5	NA	TGTGCCAGCAGCGCAGTCACAGATACGCAGTATTTT	CASSAVTDTQYF
TRBJ1-5	NA	TRBV7-2	TRBD1	TGTGCCAGCAGCCCGGACAGGGGCTATCAGCCCCAGCATTTT	CASSPDRGYQPQHF
TRBJ1-2	NA	TRBV7-9	NA	TGTGCCAGCAGCGCCCAGGGACTCTATGGCTACACCTTC	CASSAQGLYGYTF
TRBJ1-2	NA	TRBV6-5	NA	TGTGCCAGCAGTTACTCGACAAGGGGTGATCAAGATGGCTACACCTTC	CASSYSTRGDQDGYTF
TRBJ2-2	NA	TRBV7-6	NA	TGTGCCAGCAGCTTAGAATCCGGGAACACCGGGGAGCTGTTTTTT	CASSLESGNTGELFF
TRBJ1-3	NA	TRBV30	TRBD1	TGTGCCTGGAGTTCCCGGGACAGGGTATATGGAAACACCATATATTTT	CAWSSRDRVYGNTIYF
TRBJ2-1	NA	TRBV11-1	NA	TGTGCCAGCAGCTACGGGGATGAGCAGTTCTTC	CASSYGDEQFF
TRBJ1-1	NA	TRBV9	NA	TGTGCCAGCAGCCTACTTGGCAGGGACACTGAAGCTTTCTTT	CASSLLGRDTEAFF
TRBJ2-7	NA	TRBV2	TRBD2	TGTGCCAGCATTCGACTAGCGGGGGTCTCCTACGAGCAGTACTTC	CASIRLAGVSYEQYF
TRBJ1-3	NA	TRBV6-1	TRBD1	TGTGCCAGTACCACAGGGGGTGGAAACACCATATATTTT	CASTTGGGNTIYF
TRBJ1-1	NA	TRBV4-2	TRBD1	TGTGCCAGCAGCCAACACACAGGGGATCGGGTGAACACTGAAGCTTTCTTT	CASSQHTGDRVNTEAFF
TRBJ1-3	NA	TRBV14	TRBD1	TGTGCCAGCAGCCATGTCCGGACAGGGGCCGGCGGAAACACCATATATTTT	CASSHVRTGAGGNTIYF
TRBJ2-1	NA	TRBV4-2	TRBD2	TGTGCCAGCAGCCAGACTAGCGGGAGAAGGGGCAATGAGCAGTTCTTC	CASSQTSGRRGNEQFF
TRBJ2-2	NA	TRBV20-1	NA	TGCAGCCTCCAAGCAACCGGGGAGCTGTTTTTT	CSLQATGELFF
TRBJ1-2	NA	TRBV6-1	NA	TGTGCCAGCAGTGAAGGTTCGTGGACAAGTAGGGATGGCTACACCTTC	CASSEGSWTSRDGYTF
TRBJ2-2	NA	TRBV5-1	NA	TGCGCCAGCAGCTCAACACCCCCGACAGCAGGCACCGGGGAGCTGTTTTTT	CASSSTPPTAGTGELFF
TRBJ2-7	NA	TRBV27	NA	TGTGCCAGCAGTTTGGGTACCCAGGTTTACGAGCAGTACTTC	CASSLGTQVYEQYF